The 2 T cell receptor beta chains given below trace back to one sample, sequenced in a study of T cell responses to AZD1222 COVID-19 vaccine. Produced via immunoSEQ multiplex PCR; TCRdb's table is partial and in-frame only. The sample carries roughly 130,000 clones, 70% to 90% recorded once. Sequencing was performed on peripheral blood, taken on day 0 of AZD1222 vaccination. These TCRs come from an adult in good health.

CDR3 bases: TGTGCCAGCAGATCCTTAGCGGGAGAAGGGAATGAGCAGTTCTTC. Its translation is CASRSLAGEGNEQFF. The chain uses TRBV2 and TRBJ2-1; 9 bases line up with TRBD2. Germline loops: CDR1 SNHLY, CDR2 FYNNEI. J gave up 7 bases and V 6 bases, and 10 bases lay outside the gene matches. CDR3 size: 15 residues.

The chain joins TRBV29-1 to TRBJ2-1; TRBD2 might be the D (5 bases). The V gene's germline CDR1 is SQVTM and CDR2 ANQGSEA. The length of the CDR3 is 13 residues. The ends were cut back, 4 bases at V and 9 bases at J, with 16 bases in the middle. The CDR3 DNA reads TGCAGCGTTGGAACTAGTTTGGCAGGTGAGCAGTTCTTC. It is translated as CSVGTSLAGEQFF.